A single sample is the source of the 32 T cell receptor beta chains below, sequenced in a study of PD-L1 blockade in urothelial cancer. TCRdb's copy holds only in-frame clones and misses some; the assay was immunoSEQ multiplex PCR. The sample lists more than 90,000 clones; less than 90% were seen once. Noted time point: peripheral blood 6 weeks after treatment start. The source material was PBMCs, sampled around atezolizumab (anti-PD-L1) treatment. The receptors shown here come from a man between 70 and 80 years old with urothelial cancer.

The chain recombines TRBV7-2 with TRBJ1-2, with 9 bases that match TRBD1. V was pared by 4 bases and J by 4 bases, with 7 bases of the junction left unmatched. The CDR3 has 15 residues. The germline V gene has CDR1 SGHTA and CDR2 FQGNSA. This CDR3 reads CASSSVGTGPYGYTF. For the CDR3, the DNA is TGTGCCAGCAGCTCAGTCGGGACAGGGCCCTATGGCTACACCTTC.

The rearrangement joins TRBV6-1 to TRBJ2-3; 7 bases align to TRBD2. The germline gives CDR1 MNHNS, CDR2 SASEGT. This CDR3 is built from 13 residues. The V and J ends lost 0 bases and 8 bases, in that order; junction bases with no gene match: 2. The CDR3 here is CASSEAAGTTQYF. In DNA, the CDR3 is TGTGCCAGCAGTGAAGCAGCGGGAACTACGCAGTATTTT.

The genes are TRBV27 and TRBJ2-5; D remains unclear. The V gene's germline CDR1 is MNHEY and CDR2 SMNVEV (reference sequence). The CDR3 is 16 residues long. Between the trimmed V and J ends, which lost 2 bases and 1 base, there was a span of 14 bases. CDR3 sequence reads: CASSLVRGSPQETQYF. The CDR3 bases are TGTGCCAGCAGTTTAGTACGCGGCAGCCCCCAAGAGACCCAGTACTTC.

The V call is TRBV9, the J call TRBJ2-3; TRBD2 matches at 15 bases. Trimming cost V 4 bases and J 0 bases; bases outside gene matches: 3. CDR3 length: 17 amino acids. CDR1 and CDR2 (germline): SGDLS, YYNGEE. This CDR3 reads CASSRTSGGESTDTQYF. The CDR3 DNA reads TGTGCCAGCAGCCGGACTAGCGGGGGGGAAAGCACAGATACGCAGTATTTT.

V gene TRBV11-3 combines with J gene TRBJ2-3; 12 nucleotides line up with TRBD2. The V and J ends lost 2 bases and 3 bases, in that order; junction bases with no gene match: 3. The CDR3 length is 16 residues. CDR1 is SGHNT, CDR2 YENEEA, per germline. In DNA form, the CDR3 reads TGTGCCAGCAGCTTACCTAGCGGGAGGGGAACAGATACGCAGTATTTT. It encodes CASSLPSGRGTDTQYF.

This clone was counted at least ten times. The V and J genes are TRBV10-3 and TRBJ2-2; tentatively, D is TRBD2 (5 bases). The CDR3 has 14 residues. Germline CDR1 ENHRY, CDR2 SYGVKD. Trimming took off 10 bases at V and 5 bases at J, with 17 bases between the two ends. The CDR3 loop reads CASAGRGRTGELFF. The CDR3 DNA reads TGTGCCAGTGCAGGCCGGGGTCGGACCGGGGAGCTGTTTTTT.

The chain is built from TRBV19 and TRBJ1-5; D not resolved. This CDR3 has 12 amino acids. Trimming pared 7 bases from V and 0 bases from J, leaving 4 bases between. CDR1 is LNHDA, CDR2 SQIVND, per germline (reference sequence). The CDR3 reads CASNRSNQPQHF. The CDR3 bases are TGTGCCAGTAATCGTAGCAATCAGCCCCAGCATTTT.

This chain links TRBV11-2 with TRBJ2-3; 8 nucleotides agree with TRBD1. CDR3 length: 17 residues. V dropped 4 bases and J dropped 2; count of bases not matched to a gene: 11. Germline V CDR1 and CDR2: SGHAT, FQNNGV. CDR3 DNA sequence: TGTGCCAGCAGCTCCCCTACCGGGACAGGATACACAGATACGCAGTATTTT. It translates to CASSSPTGTGYTDTQYF. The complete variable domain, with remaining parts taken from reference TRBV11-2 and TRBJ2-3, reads EAGVAQSPRYKIIEKRQSVAFWCNPISGHATLYWYQQILGQGPKLLIQFQNNGVVDDSQLPKDRFSAERLKGVDSTLKIQPAKLEDSAVYLCASSSPTGTGYTDTQYFGPGTRLTVL.

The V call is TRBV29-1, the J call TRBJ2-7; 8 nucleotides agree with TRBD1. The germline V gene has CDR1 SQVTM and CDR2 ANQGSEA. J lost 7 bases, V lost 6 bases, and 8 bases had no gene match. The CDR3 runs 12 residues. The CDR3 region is CSVIRGRGEQYF. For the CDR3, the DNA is TGCAGCGTCATCAGGGGGCGCGGAGAGCAGTACTTC.

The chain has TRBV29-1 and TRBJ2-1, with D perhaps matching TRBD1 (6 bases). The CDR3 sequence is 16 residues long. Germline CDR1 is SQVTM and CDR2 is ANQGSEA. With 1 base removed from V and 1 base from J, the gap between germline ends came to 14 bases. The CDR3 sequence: CSVEGQGKSSYNEQFF. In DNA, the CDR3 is TGCAGCGTTGAAGGTCAGGGGAAGTCGTCCTACAATGAGCAGTTCTTC.

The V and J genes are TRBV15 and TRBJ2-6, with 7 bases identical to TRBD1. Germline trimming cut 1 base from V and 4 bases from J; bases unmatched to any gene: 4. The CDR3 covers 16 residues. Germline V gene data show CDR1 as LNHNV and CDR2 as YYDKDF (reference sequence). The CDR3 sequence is CATSRGQGAGANVLTF. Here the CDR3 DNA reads TGTGCCACCAGCAGAGGACAGGGTGCCGGGGCCAACGTCCTGACTTTC.

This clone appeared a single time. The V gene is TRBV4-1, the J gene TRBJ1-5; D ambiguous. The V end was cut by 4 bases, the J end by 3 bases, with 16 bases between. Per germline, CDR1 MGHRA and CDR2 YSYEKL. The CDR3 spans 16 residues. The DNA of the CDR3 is TGCGCCAGCAGCCTAGCCTTGTCAGTTCTCAATCAGCCCCAGCATTTT. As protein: CASSLALSVLNQPQHF.

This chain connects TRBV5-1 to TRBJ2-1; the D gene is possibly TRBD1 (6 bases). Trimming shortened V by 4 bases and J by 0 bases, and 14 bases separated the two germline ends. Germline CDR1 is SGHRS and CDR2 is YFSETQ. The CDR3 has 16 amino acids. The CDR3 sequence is CASSPGQLSSYNEQFF. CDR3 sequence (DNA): TGCGCCAGCAGCCCTGGACAGTTAAGCTCCTACAATGAGCAGTTCTTC.

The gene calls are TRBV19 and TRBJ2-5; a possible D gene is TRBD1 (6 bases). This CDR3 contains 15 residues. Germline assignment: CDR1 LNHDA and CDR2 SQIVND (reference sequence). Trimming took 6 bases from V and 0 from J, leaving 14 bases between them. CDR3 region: CASRNTGTHQETQYF. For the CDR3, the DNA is TGTGCCAGTAGGAACACCGGGACACACCAAGAGACCCAGTACTTC.

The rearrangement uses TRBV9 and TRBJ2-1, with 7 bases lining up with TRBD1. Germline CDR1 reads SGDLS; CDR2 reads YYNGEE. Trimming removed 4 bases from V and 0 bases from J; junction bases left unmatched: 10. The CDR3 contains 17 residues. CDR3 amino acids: CASSPTGQPSSYNEQFF. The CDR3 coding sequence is TGTGCCAGCAGCCCAACGGGACAGCCGAGCTCCTACAATGAGCAGTTCTTC.

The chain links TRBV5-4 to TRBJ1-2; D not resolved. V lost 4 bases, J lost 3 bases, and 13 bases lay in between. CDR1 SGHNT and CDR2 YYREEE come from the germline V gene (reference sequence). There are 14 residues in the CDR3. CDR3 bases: TGTGCCAGCAGCGCGGGAGGGCTTGACTATGGCTACACCTTC. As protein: CASSAGGLDYGYTF.

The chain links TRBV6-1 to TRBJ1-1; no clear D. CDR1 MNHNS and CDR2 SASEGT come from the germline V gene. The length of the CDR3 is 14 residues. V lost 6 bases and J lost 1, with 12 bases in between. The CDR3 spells CASSREPRNTEAFF. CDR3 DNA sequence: TGTGCCAGCAGCCGGGAGCCGAGGAACACTGAAGCTTTCTTT.

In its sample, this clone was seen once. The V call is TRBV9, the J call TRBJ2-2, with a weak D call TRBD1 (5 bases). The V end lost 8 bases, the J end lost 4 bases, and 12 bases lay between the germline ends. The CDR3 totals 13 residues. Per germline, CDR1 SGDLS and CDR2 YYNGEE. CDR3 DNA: TGTGCCAGTGTGGACACGGGCACCGGGGAGCTGTTTTTT. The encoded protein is CASVDTGTGELFF.

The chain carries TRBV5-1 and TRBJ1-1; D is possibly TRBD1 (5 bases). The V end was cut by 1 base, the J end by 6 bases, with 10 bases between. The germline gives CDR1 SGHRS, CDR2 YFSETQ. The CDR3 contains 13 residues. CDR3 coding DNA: TGCGCCAGCAGCTTGCAGGGTTTCCCTGAAGCTTTCTTT. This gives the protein CASSLQGFPEAFF.

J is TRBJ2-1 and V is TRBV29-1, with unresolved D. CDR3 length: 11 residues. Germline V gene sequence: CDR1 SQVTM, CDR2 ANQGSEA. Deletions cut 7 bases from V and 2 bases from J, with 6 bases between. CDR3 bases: TGCAGCGCTTCAGCCTACAATGAGCAGTTCTTC. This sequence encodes CSASAYNEQFF.

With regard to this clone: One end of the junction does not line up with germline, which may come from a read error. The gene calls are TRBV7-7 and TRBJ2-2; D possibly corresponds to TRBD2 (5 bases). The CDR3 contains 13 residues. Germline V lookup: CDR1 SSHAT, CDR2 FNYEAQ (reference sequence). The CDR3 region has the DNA TGTGCTAGCAGCCCAGGACTGGGCGGGGAGCTGTTTTTT. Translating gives CASSPGLGGELFF.

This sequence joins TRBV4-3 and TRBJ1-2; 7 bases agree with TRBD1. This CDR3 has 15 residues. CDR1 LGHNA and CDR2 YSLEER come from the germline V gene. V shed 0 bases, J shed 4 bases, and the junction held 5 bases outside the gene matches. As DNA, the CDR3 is TGCGCCAGCAGCCAAGATCCGGACAGGACCTATGGCTACACCTTC. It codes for CASSQDPDRTYGYTF.

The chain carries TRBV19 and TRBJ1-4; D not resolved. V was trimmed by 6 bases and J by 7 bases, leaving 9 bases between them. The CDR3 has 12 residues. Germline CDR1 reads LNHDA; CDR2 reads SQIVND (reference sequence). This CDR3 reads CASRSRGEKLFF. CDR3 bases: TGTGCCAGTAGATCGCGCGGTGAAAAACTGTTTTTT.

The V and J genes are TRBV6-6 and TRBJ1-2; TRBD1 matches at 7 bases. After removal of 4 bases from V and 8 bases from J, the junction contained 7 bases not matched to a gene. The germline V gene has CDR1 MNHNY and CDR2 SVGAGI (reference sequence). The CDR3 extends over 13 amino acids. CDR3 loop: CASSLDRSIGYTF. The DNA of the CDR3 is TGTGCCAGCAGTTTGGACAGGTCCATAGGCTACACCTTC.

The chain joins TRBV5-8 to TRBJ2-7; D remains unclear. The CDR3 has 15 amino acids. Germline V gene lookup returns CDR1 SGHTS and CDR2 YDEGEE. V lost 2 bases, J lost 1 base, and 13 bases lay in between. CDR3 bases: TGTGCCAGCAGCTTACAGCCCACGGCTTCCTACGAGCAGTACTTC. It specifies CASSLQPTASYEQYF.

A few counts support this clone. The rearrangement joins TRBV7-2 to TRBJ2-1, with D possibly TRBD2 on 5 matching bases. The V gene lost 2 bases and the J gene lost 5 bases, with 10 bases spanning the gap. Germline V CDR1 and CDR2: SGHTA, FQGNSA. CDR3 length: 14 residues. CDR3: CASSLSGRHNEQFF. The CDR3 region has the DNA TGTGCCAGCAGCTTATCGGGGAGACACAATGAGCAGTTCTTC. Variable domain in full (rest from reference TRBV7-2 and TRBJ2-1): GAGVSQSPSNKVTEKGKDVELRCDPISGHTALYWYRQSLGQGLEFLIYFQGNSAPDKSGLPSDRFSAERTGGSVSTLTIQRTQQEDSAVYLCASSLSGRHNEQFFGPGTRLTVL.

The CDR3 loop reads CASSYGGGRQPQHF. The CDR3 coding sequence is TGTGCCAGCAGTTACGGGGGGGGCCGCCAGCCCCAGCATTTT. The rearrangement uses TRBV6-6 and TRBJ1-5; D possibly corresponds to TRBD1 (6 bases). The germline V gene has CDR1 MNHNY and CDR2 SVGAGI (reference sequence). V was cut by 2 bases and J by 7 bases, with 12 bases left in between. The length of the CDR3 is 14 residues.

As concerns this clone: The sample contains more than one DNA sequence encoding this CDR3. Here the CDR3 DNA reads TGTGCCAGCAGCTCCTACTACGAGCAGTACTTC. Its translation is CASSSYYEQYF. The chain is built from TRBV7-2 and TRBJ2-7; D ambiguous. V was shortened by 4 bases and J by 3 bases, with 4 bases between the two germline ends. Germline V gene lookup returns CDR1 SGHTA and CDR2 FQGNSA. The CDR3 runs to 11 residues. The variable domain in full, completed from reference TRBV7-2 and TRBJ2-7, reads GAGVSQSPSNKVTEKGKDVELRCDPISGHTALYWYRQSLGQGLEFLIYFQGNSAPDKSGLPSDRFSAERTGGSVSTLTIQRTQQEDSAVYLCASSSYYEQYFGPGTRLTVT.

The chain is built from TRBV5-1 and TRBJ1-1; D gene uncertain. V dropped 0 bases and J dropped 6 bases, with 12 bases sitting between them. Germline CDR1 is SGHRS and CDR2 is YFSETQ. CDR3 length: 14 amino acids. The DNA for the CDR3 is TGCGCCAGCAGCTTGGACCCGGGAGGAGCTGAAGCTTTCTTT. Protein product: CASSLDPGGAEAFF.

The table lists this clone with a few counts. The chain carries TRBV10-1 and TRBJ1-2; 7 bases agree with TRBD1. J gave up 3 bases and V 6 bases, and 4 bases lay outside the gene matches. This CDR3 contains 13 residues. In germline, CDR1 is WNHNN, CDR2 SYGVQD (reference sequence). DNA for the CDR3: TGCGCCAGCAGCGAAGACAGGGACTATGGCTACACCTTC. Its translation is CASSEDRDYGYTF.

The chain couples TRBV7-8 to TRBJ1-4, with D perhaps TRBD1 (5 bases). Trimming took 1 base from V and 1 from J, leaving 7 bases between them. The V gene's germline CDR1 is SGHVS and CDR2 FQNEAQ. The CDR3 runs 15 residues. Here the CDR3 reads CASSLVQGTNEKLFF. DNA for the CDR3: TGTGCCAGCAGCTTAGTTCAGGGAACTAATGAAAAACTGTTTTTT.

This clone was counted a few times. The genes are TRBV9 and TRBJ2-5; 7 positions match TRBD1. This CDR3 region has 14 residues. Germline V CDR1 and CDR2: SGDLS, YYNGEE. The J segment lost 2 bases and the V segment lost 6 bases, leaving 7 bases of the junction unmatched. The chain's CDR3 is CASKDGTEQETQYF. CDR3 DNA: TGTGCCAGCAAAGACGGGACAGAACAAGAGACCCAGTACTTC.